This T cell receptor beta chain was profiled in a study of blood T cell repertoires in COVID-19. Original data processing: Estimation of nucleated cell counts was performed using reference gene primer amplification. Sequencing used immunoSEQ multiplex PCR; TCRdb keeps in-frame clones, though not all of them. V and J calls and clone size are given by that table; D and trimming were obtained from the DNA. The sample shows approximately 390,000 clones, roughly 86% of them seen only once. Trimming shortened V by 3 bases and J by 8 bases, and 22 bases separated the two germline ends. The germline gives CDR1 SGHVS, CDR2 FNYEAQ. The CDR3 length is 17 residues. This clone occurred many times.

The TCR sequence derives from a woman aged 55-75 years with COVID-19, enrolled during active disease. The gene calls are TRBV7-6 and TRBJ1-4, with TRBD1 as a possible D gene (6 bases). The sequencing sample was made of peripheral blood. CDR3 in DNA: TGTGCCAGCAGCTTGATCACCCGGGGGGGGCGTAGAGAAAAACTGTTTTTT. Protein: CASSLITRGGRREKLFF. The full variable domain, with the rest looked up from reference TRBV7-6 and TRBJ1-4, is GAGVSQSPRYKVTKRGQDVALRCDPISGHVSLYWYRQALGQGPEFLTYFNYEAQQDKSGLPNDRFSAERPEGSISTLTIQRTEQRDSAMYRCASSLITRGGRREKLFFGSGTQLSVL.